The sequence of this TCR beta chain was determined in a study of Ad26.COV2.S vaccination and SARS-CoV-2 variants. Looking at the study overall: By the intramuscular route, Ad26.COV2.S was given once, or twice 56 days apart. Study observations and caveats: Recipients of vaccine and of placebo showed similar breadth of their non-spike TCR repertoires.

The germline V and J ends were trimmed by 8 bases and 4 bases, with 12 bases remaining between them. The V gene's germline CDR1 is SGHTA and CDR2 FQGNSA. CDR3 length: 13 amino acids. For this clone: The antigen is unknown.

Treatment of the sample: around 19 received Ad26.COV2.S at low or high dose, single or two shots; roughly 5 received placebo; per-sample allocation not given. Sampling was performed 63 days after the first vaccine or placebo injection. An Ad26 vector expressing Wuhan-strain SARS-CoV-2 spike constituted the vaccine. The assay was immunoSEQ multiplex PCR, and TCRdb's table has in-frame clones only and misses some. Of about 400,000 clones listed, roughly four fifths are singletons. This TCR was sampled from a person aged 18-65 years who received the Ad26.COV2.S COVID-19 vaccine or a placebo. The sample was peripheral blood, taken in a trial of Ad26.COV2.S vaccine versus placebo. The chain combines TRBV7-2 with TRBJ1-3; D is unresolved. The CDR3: CASARGSGNTIYF. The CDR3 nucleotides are TGTGCCAGCGCTCGGGGTTCAGGAAACACCATATATTTT. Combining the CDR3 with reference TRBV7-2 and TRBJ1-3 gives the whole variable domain GAGVSQSPSNKVTEKGKDVELRCDPISGHTALYWYRQSLGQGLEFLIYFQGNSAPDKSGLPSDRFSAERTGGSVSTLTIQRTQQEDSAVYLCASARGSGNTIYFGEGSWLTVV.